These 3 T cell receptor beta chains originate from one sample sequenced in a study of T cell changes during pregnancy in multiple sclerosis. Method: immunoSEQ multiplex PCR; TCRdb's copy keeps in-frame clones and lacks some. This sample has tens of thousands of clones, with approximately 92% found just once. Sequenced here: CD4+ T cells from peripheral blood mononuclear cells, sampled after pregnancy. The receptors shown here come from a female donor in good health, enrolled as a control in a pregnancy study.

In this sample, this clone turned up once. The rearrangement joins TRBV5-1 to TRBJ2-3, with D tentatively TRBD2 (6 bases). Germline V gene lookup returns CDR1 SGHRS and CDR2 YFSETQ. CDR3 length: 15 amino acids. Trimming left V 4 bases short and J 1 base short, with 13 bases between. The CDR3 loop reads CASSPGGAGTDTQYF. The CDR3 region has the DNA TGCGCCAGCAGCCCTGGAGGGGCGGGCACAGATACGCAGTATTTT.

The V call is TRBV9, the J call TRBJ2-3; no clear D. The CDR3 contains 13 residues. Germline V gene lookup returns CDR1 SGDLS and CDR2 YYNGEE. Between the trimmed V and J ends, which lost 4 bases and 4 bases, there was a span of 10 bases. CDR3 protein: CASSPVLADTQYF. The DNA for the CDR3 is TGTGCCAGCAGCCCGGTTTTGGCAGATACGCAGTATTTT.

The J gene is TRBJ2-2, the V gene TRBV5-1; 7 nucleotides align to TRBD2. Germline V gene lookup returns CDR1 SGHRS and CDR2 YFSETQ. The CDR3 spans 15 residues. Trimming cost V 4 bases and J 5 bases; bases outside gene matches: 8. The CDR3 region is CASSLGLPQTGELFF. In DNA form, the CDR3 reads TGCGCCAGCAGCCTGGGACTACCCCAAACCGGGGAGCTGTTTTTT.